Each of the 11 T cell receptor beta chains below was sequenced from the same sample in a study of patients and donors after allogeneic stem cell transplantation. Each CDR3 protein is one row after TCRdb ran MiXCR on the RT-PCR reads. The data show hundreds of thousands of distinct CDR3 sequences, with about 14% seen just once and around a tenth held by the top ten. Input material: blood, either unsorted or a sorted T cell fraction (not recorded which). These receptors all come from a human donor who was either an allogeneic HSCT recipient or a stem cell or donor lymphocyte infusion donor (not recorded which). It is not recorded whose cells these are; they may come from a transplant donor.

The sample holds a few counts of this clonotype. One end of the junction varies from germline; a read error may be responsible. V gene TRBV7-2 combines with J gene TRBJ1-4; D is uncertain. The CDR3 totals 15 residues. Germline V gene sequence: CDR1 SGHTA, CDR2 FQGNSA. Here the CDR3 reads CASILAHITNEKLFF. The CDR3 DNA reads as TGTGCCAGCATCTTAGCTCACATTACTAATGAAAAACTGTTTTTT.

V is TRBV16 and J is TRBJ1-2; no clear D. Germline V CDR1 and CDR2: KGHSY, FQNENV. The CDR3 spans 13 residues. V was cut by 0 bases and J by 4 bases, with 6 bases left in between. As DNA, the CDR3 is TGTGCCAGCAGCCAATCAAGCGGCTATGGCTACACCTTC. Its protein product is CASSQSSGYGYTF. The full variable domain, rest sourced from reference TRBV16 and TRBJ1-2, is GEEVAQTPKHLVRGEGQKAKLYCAPIKGHSYVFWYQQVLKNEFKFLISFQNENVFDETGMPKERFSAKCLPNSPCSLEIQATKLEDSAVYFCASSQSSGYGYTFGSGTRLTVV.

This clonotype was counted many times. V usage is TRBV20-1 and J usage is TRBJ2-7, with 8 bases identical to TRBD2. Germline assignment: CDR1 DFQATT and CDR2 SNEGSKA (reference sequence). The CDR3 length is 12 residues. V gave up 4 bases and J gave up 3 bases; unmatched junction bases: 2. The CDR3 nucleotides read TGCAGTGCTACACGGGGGGGCTACGAGCAGTACTTC. This encodes CSATRGGYEQYF.

This clonotype has more than one count but fewer than ten. The V gene is TRBV12-3 or TRBV12-4, the J gene TRBJ2-1; D remains unclear. This CDR3 region has 15 residues. The V end lost 1 base, the J end lost 9 bases, and 16 bases lay between the germline ends. The CDR3: CASSLDGGVPPEQFF. The CDR3 DNA follows: TGTGCCAGCAGTTTAGACGGCGGTGTCCCCCCTGAGCAGTTCTTC.

The chain uses TRBV6-2 or TRBV6-3 and TRBJ2-7; possibly TRBD1 for D (6 bases). Germline-derived CDR1 and CDR2 are MNHEY and SVGEGT. V was shortened by 6 bases and J by 3 bases, with 15 bases between the two germline ends. The CDR3 runs to 14 residues. The CDR3 sequence: CASSPTRGYYEQYF. CDR3 bases: TGTGCCAGCAGCCCGACGAGGGGGTACTACGAGCAGTACTTC.

The V and J genes are TRBV30 and TRBJ2-1, with 7 bases that match TRBD2. Germline V gives CDR1 GTSNPN, CDR2 SVGIG (reference sequence). J lost 7 bases, V lost 2 bases, and 11 bases had no gene match. This CDR3 comprises 15 residues. The CDR3 region has the DNA TGTGCCTGGAGTAAACTATCGGGAGGCAGGAATGAGCAGTTCTTC. This encodes CAWSKLSGGRNEQFF.

Ten or more counts support this clonotype. The chain joins TRBV24-1 to TRBJ1-2; D uncertain. This CDR3 has 14 amino acids. The germline CDR1 and CDR2 sequences are KGHDR and SFDVKD. V lost 4 bases and J lost 4, with 12 bases in between. The chain's CDR3 is CATSDPSTPYGYTF. CDR3 coding DNA: TGTGCCACCAGTGACCCCTCGACCCCCTATGGCTACACCTTC.

V is TRBV24-1 and J is TRBJ2-5; 8 bases are a match to TRBD2. This CDR3 is 13 amino acids long. The V gene's germline CDR1 is KGHDR and CDR2 SFDVKD. V dropped 10 bases and J dropped 5; count of bases not matched to a gene: 8. The CDR3 here is CATASRGGETQYF. CDR3 DNA: TGTGCCACGGCCAGTCGGGGGGGGGAGACCCAGTACTTC.

The chain employs TRBV12-3 or TRBV12-4 and TRBJ1-5; TRBD1 is a possible D gene (5 bases). The CDR3 spans 13 residues. V was trimmed by 6 bases and J by 7 bases, leaving 13 bases between them. CDR3 nucleotides: TGTGCCAGCAGGGAACAAGGGGAACAGCCCCAGCATTTT. It codes for CASREQGEQPQHF.

The genes are TRBV20-1 and TRBJ1-6; the match to TRBD1 covers 7 bases. V shed 4 bases, J shed 6 bases, and the junction held 6 bases outside the gene matches. Germline lookup yields CDR1 DFQATT and CDR2 SNEGSKA (reference sequence). This CDR3 has 14 residues. The CDR3 loop is CSAIQGYGNSPLHF. The CDR3 region has the DNA TGCAGTGCTATACAGGGGTATGGTAATTCACCCCTCCACTTT.

This clonotype was seen a handful of times. The chain is built from TRBV9 and TRBJ2-2, with 10 positions matching TRBD2. This CDR3 has 15 residues. CDR1 and CDR2 from the germline V gene are SGDLS and YYNGEE. J was trimmed by 2 bases and V by 7 bases; bases with no gene match: 5. The CDR3 DNA sequence: TGTGCCAGCGGACTAGCGGAACTTAACACCGGGGAGCTGTTTTTT. Amino acids: CASGLAELNTGELFF.